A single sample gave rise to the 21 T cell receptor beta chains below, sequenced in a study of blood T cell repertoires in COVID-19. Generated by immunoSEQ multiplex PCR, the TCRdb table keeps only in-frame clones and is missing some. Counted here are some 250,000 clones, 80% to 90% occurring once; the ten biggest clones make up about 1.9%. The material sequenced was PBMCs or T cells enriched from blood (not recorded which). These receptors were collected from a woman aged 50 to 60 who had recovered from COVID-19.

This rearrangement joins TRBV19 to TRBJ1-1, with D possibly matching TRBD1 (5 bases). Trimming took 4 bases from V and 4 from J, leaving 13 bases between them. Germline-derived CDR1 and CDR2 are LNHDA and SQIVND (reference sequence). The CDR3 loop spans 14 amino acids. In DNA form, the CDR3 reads TGTGCCAGTAGTACCATCCCAGGGTCCACTGAAGCTTTCTTT. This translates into CASSTIPGSTEAFF.

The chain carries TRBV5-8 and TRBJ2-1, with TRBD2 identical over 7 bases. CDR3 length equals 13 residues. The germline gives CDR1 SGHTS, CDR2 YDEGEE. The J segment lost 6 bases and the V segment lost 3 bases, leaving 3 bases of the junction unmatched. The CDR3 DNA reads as TGTGCCAGCAGCTGGGGGGGGTTCAATGAGCAGTTCTTC. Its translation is CASSWGGFNEQFF.

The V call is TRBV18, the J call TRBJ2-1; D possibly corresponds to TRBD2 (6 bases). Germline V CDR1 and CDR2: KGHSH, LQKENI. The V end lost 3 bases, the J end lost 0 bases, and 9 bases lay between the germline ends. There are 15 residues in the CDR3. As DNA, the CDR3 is TGTGCCAGCTCACCTAGGGACTTCTCCTACAATGAGCAGTTCTTC. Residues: CASSPRDFSYNEQFF.

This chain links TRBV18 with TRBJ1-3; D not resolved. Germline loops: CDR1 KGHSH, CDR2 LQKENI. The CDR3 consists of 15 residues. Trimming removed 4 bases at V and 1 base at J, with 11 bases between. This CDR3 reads CASSLEMKSGNTIYF. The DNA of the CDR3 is TGTGCCAGCTCACTTGAGATGAAATCTGGAAACACCATATATTTT.

The CDR3 DNA sequence: TGTGCCAGCAGTGCAGACAGTTGGAACACTGAAGCTTTCTTT. It codes for CASSADSWNTEAFF. The V and J genes are TRBV2 and TRBJ1-1; D is perhaps TRBD1 (5 bases). Trimming removed 4 bases at V and 1 base at J, with 10 bases between. Germline V gene lookup returns CDR1 SNHLY and CDR2 FYNNEI. The length of the CDR3 is 14 residues.

In DNA, the CDR3 is TGTGCCAGTCAGCTCCAGGCTATTAGCACAGATACGCAGTATTTT. Its protein is CASQLQAISTDTQYF. V usage is TRBV7-3 and J usage is TRBJ2-3; D not certain. This CDR3 contains 15 residues. V lost 9 bases and J lost 0, with 16 bases in between. Germline lookup yields CDR1 SGHTA and CDR2 FQGTGA.

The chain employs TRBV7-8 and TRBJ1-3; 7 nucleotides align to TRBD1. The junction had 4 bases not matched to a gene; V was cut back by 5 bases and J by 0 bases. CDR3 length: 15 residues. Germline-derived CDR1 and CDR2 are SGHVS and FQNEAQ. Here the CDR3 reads CASSASGGSGNTIYF. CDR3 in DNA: TGTGCCAGCAGCGCCTCAGGGGGCTCTGGAAACACCATATATTTT.

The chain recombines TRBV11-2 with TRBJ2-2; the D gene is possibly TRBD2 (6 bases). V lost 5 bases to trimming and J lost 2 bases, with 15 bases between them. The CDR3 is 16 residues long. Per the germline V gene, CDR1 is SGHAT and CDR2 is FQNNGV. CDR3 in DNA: TGTGCCAGCAGCCAGTTTGGGGGAGGAAACACCGGGGAGCTGTTTTTT. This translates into CASSQFGGGNTGELFF.

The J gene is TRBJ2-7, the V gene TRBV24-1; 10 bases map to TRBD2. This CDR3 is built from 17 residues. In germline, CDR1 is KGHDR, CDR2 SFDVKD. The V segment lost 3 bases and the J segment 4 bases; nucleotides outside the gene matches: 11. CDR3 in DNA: TGTGCCACCAGTGATCCCGGGACTAGCGACCGTACTTACGAGCAGTACTTC. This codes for CATSDPGTSDRTYEQYF.

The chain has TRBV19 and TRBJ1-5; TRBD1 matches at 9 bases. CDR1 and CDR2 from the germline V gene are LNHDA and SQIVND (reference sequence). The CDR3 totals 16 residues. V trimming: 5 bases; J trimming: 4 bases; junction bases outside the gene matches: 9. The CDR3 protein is CASSASTGGANQPQHF. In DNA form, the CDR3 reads TGTGCCAGTAGTGCCTCTACAGGGGGCGCGAATCAGCCCCAGCATTTT.

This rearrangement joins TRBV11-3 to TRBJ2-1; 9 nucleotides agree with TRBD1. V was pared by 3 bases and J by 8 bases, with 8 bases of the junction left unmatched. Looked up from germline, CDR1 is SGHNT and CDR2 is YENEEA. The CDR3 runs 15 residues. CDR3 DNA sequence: TGTGCCAGCAGCTTGGGACAGGGAGGAATCCATGAGCAGTTCTTC. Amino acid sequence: CASSLGQGGIHEQFF.

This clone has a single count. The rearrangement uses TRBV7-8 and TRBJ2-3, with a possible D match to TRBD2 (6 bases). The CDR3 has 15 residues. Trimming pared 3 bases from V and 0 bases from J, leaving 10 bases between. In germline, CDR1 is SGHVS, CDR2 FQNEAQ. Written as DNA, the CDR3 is TGTGCCAGCAGCTTGAGTAGCGGAAGCACAGATACGCAGTATTTT. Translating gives CASSLSSGSTDTQYF.

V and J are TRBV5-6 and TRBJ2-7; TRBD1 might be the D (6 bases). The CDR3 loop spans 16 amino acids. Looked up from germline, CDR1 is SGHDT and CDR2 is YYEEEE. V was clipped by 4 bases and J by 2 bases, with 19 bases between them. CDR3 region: CASSRGRGTLTYEQYF. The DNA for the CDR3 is TGTGCCAGCAGCCGGGGCAGGGGTACCTTGACCTACGAGCAGTACTTC.

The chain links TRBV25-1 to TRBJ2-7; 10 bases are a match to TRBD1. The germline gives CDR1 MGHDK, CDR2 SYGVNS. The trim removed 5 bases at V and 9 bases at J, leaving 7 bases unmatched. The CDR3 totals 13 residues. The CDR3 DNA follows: TGTGCCAGCAGTTTGGGACAGGGGCTATTGCAGTACTTC. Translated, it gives CASSLGQGLLQYF.

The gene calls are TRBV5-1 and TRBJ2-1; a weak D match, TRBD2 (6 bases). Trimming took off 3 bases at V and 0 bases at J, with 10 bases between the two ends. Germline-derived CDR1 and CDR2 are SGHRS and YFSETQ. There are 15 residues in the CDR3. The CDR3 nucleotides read TGCGCCAGCAGCTCGGGACTGAGCTCCTACAATGAGCAGTTCTTC. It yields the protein CASSSGLSSYNEQFF.

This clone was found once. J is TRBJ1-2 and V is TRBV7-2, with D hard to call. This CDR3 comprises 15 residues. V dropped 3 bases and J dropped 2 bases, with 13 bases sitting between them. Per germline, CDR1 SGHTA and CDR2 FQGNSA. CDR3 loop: CASSFRETGNYGYTF. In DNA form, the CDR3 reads TGTGCCAGCAGCTTCAGAGAGACGGGAAACTATGGCTACACCTTC.

As DNA, the CDR3 is TGTGCCACCAGCTTAGGGGCGAACACTGAAGCTTTCTTT. Residues: CATSLGANTEAFF. V gene TRBV15 combines with J gene TRBJ1-1; the D gene is possibly TRBD1 (5 bases). The CDR3 length is 13 residues. Trimming removed 5 bases from V and 1 base from J, with 8 bases in between. From germline, CDR1 is LNHNV and CDR2 YYDKDF (reference sequence).

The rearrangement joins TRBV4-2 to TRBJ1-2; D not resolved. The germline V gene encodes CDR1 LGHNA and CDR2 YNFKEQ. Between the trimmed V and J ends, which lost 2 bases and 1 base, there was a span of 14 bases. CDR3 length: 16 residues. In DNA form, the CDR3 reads TGTGCCAGCAGCCAAATAACGGGAGGGAGTAACTATGGCTACACCTTC. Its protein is CASSQITGGSNYGYTF.

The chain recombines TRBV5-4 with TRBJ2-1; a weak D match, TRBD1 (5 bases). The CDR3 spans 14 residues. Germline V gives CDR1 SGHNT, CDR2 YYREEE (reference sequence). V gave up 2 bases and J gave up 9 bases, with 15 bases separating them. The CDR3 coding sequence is TGTGCCAGCAGCTTAAAGGGGCCCTATGCTGAGCAGTTCTTC. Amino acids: CASSLKGPYAEQFF.

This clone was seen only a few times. CDR3 region: CASSTDPTGREQYF. DNA for the CDR3: TGTGCCAGTAGTACCGACCCGACAGGACGCGAGCAGTACTTC. J is TRBJ2-7 and V is TRBV19; the D gene is possibly TRBD1 (6 bases). Per germline, CDR1 LNHDA and CDR2 SQIVND (reference sequence). The CDR3 is 14 residues long. Trimming stripped 4 bases from V and 6 bases from J, with 16 bases between. The variable domain in full, with the rest retrieved from reference TRBV19 and TRBJ2-7, is DGGITQSPKYLFRKEGQNVTLSCEQNLNHDAMYWYRQDPGQGLRLIYYSQIVNDFQKGDIAEGYSVSREKKESFPLTVTSAQKNPTAFYLCASSTDPTGREQYFGPGTRLTVT.

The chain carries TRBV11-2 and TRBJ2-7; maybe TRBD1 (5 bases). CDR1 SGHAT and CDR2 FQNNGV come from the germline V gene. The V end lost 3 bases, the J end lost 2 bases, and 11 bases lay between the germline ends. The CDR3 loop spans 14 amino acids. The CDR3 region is CASSFGAVTYEQYF. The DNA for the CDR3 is TGTGCCAGCAGCTTTGGGGCCGTGACCTACGAGCAGTACTTC.